These T cell receptor beta chains were read from a single sample in a study of blood T cell repertoires in COVID-19. Libraries were prepared by immunoSEQ multiplex PCR; TCRdb keeps only in-frame clonotypes and omits some of them. The sample contains under 300,000 clones, over 75% of which appear only once. The sequencing input was PBMCs or T cells enriched from blood (not recorded which). These receptors all come from a woman aged 18-30 years who had recovered from COVID-19. The CDR3 runs from the conserved cysteine through the conserved F or W. The D gene is left open where the match is weak. Clone sizes are given selectively: once, few, many, or a class where the clone is expanded.

v_gene	j_gene	d_gene	abundance	CDR3nt	CDR3aa
TRBV27	TRBJ2-3	TRBD2	.	TGTGCCAGCAGCCCCGGGACTAGCCGCACAGATACGCAGTATTTT	CASSPGTSRTDTQYF
TRBV5-1	TRBJ1-2	.	.	TGCGCCAGCAGCTTGTGGACTTGGCATGGCTACACCTTC	CASSLWTWHGYTF
TRBV5-1	TRBJ2-7	.	few	TGCGCCAGCAGCTTGGAGGGGACCTACGAGCAGTACTTC	CASSLEGTYEQYF
TRBV20-1	TRBJ2-7	.	.	TGCAGTGCTAGTAACGGTGACTCCTACGAGCAGTACTTC	CSASNGDSYEQYF
TRBV11-3	TRBJ1-1	.	.	TGTGCCAGCAGCTTCCGAGGGCGGGGGACTGAAGCTTTCTTT	CASSFRGRGTEAFF
TRBV28	TRBJ2-5	TRBD1	.	TGTGCCAGCAGTCCTACCGGGACAGGGCACGAGACCCAGTACTTC	CASSPTGTGHETQYF
TRBV2	TRBJ2-5	TRBD1	.	TGTGCCAGCTGCCGGGACAGGGGAATGGAGACCCAGTACTTC	CASCRDRGMETQYF
TRBV5-1	TRBJ1-2	.	.	TGCGCCAGCAGCCTGGGTGTCGCAGGAACCAACTATGGCTACACCTTC	CASSLGVAGTNYGYTF
TRBV5-1	TRBJ1-5	.	.	TGCGCCAGCAGCTTGGAGCCGGGAAATCAGCCCCAGCATTTT	CASSLEPGNQPQHF
TRBV5-1	TRBJ1-2	TRBD1	once	TGCGCCAGCACATCACAGGACAGGGGCCTCTATGGCTACACCTTC	CASTSQDRGLYGYTF
TRBV6-1	TRBJ1-2	TRBD1	.	TGTGCCAGCAGTGAAGGGCAGGGGGGAGGCTATGGCTACACCTTC	CASSEGQGGGYGYTF
TRBV30	TRBJ2-1	.	.	TGTGCCTGGAGTGTCGGGACTGCCGCGTCGGTCGAGCAGTTCTTC	CAWSVGTAASVEQFF
TRBV5-1	TRBJ2-1	TRBD1	.	TGCGCCAGCAGCTTGCAGGGGGCGGCCTACAATGAGCAGTTCTTC	CASSLQGAAYNEQFF
TRBV12-3/TRBV12-4	TRBJ1-2	.	.	TGTGCCAGCAGTTCCCCCGGGGGTTGGGGCTACACCTTC	CASSSPGGWGYTF
TRBV27	TRBJ1-5	TRBD1	.	TGTGCCAGCAGTTTTCGGGGACAGGGCTTCTATAGCAATCAGCCCCAGCATTTT	CASSFRGQGFYSNQPQHF
TRBV7-9	TRBJ1-2	.	.	TGTGCCAGCAGCCGGGACATCTCCCCTAATGGCTACACCTTC	CASSRDISPNGYTF
TRBV20-1	TRBJ1-2	.	.	TGCAGTGCTACTATAAACTATGGCTACACCTTC	CSATINYGYTF
TRBV4-1	TRBJ1-6	.	.	TGCGCCAGCAGCCCCCTCCGCGGGGAGAGCTCCTATAATTCACCCCTCCACTTT	CASSPLRGESSYNSPLHF
TRBV27	TRBJ2-3	.	many	TGTGCCATCAGCCCCGGGACTCTTTCAGATACGCAGTATTTT	CAISPGTLSDTQYF
TRBV5-1	TRBJ1-1	TRBD1	.	TGCGCCAGCAGCTCTGAAAGGGGGCTAATCGCTGAAGCTTTCTTT	CASSSERGLIAEAFF
TRBV28	TRBJ2-7	TRBD1	.	TGTGCCAGCATTGGGGGCAGGGGGCTAAACTACGAGCAGTACTTC	CASIGGRGLNYEQYF
TRBV5-1	TRBJ1-2	.	.	TGCGCCAGCAGCTTGGGACAGGCGCGATATGGCTACACCTTC	CASSLGQARYGYTF
TRBV7-7	TRBJ2-2	.	.	TGTGCTAGCAGCCTTCGTAGCGGGAACACCGGGGAGCTGTTTTTT	CASSLRSGNTGELFF
TRBV10-1	TRBJ2-1	TRBD2	.	TGCGCCAGCAGTGGCGGGACTAGCACCCCCTACAATGAGCAGTTCTTC	CASSGGTSTPYNEQFF
TRBV27	TRBJ2-7	.	.	TGTGCCAGCAGAGCTCAGGTATCCTACGAGCAGTACTTC	CASRAQVSYEQYF
TRBV2	TRBJ1-6	.	.	TGTGCCAGCATGTCGCGTCCCTCCTATAATTCACCCCTCCACTTT	CASMSRPSYNSPLHF
TRBV24-1	TRBJ2-3	.	.	TGTGCCACCAGTGACCCAGACAGTCCAAGCACAGATACGCAGTATTTT	CATSDPDSPSTDTQYF
TRBV29-1	TRBJ2-1	TRBD2	.	TGCAGCGTGGGCCCCAGCGGGGCCTCCTACAATGAGCAGTTCTTC	CSVGPSGASYNEQFF
TRBV9	TRBJ2-2	TRBD2	.	TGTGCCAGCAGCGTATTTTCGGGGGGTCCCGGGGAGCTGTTTTTT	CASSVFSGGPGELFF
TRBV7-9	TRBJ2-5	.	.	TGTGCCAGCAGCTTAACGGACTTTTCACAAGAGACCCAGTACTTC	CASSLTDFSQETQYF
TRBV6-4	TRBJ1-6	TRBD1	.	TGTGCCAGCAGCGAACAGGGGGCGCGGAATAATTCACCCCTCCACTTT	CASSEQGARNNSPLHF
TRBV25-1	TRBJ1-6	.	.	TGTGCCAGCAGTGAATCCGTGCAGGGGCCCCTCCACTTT	CASSESVQGPLHF
TRBV6-1	TRBJ2-7	.	.	TGTGCCAGCAGTGCGGAAGCCGGGGACAACTCCTACGAGCAGTACTTC	CASSAEAGDNSYEQYF
TRBV4-1	TRBJ2-5	.	once	TGCGCCAGCAGCCCAGGACAGCTAGAAGAGACCCAGTACTTC	CASSPGQLEETQYF
TRBV2	TRBJ1-2	.	.	TGTGCCAGCAGTGAAAGGGAGCAATCAGGCTACACCTTC	CASSEREQSGYTF
TRBV2	TRBJ1-2	TRBD1	.	TGTGCCAGCAGAGGATTCAGGGGGCTTAAGTATGGCTACACCTTC	CASRGFRGLKYGYTF
TRBV2	TRBJ1-2	.	.	TGTGCCCAAGGCAGGGAGGGACTAGGAGGCTACACCTTC	CAQGREGLGGYTF